This T cell receptor (beta chain) came from a study of CD8+ T cells in alopecia areata. Background on the study: Those patients who were treated received oral tofacitinib, which was given at 5 to 10 mg twice daily for moderate-to-severe alopecia areata.

Sample treatment: oral pan-JAK inhibitor, 5-10 mg twice daily. The sorting of PBMCs gave CD4+ and CD8+ T cells. Points on this clone: Its target is unknown.

Study-wide points: Normal skin contains resident alphabeta T cells, and these are also sequenced in scalp samples. Expanded CD8+ clones among the top 100, as well as scalp clonality, were significantly decreased by tofacitinib.

The authors extracted RNA and reverse transcribed it into cDNA as the sequencing template. Some clones are missing from TCRdb's copy, which holds only in-frame ones; the method was immunoSEQ multiplex PCR. This sample has some 210,000 clones, with approximately 70% found just once. This CDR3 has 16 residues. Germline CDR1 reads MGHDK; CDR2 reads SYGVNS. The germline V and J ends were trimmed by 2 bases and 3 bases, with 16 bases remaining between them. This clonotype originated in a human donor with alopecia areata. The sample here was CD4+ T cells sorted from blood, taken around week 44, from a patient treated with tofacitinib. The chain employs TRBV25-1 and TRBJ1-2; possible D gene TRBD1, 5 bases. This chain's CDR3 is CASSERTRQPDYGYTF. The CDR3 coding sequence is TGTGCCAGCAGTGAACGAACCCGACAGCCAGACTATGGCTACACCTTC.